This record concerns one T cell receptor (beta chain) sequence. The target antigen is unknown. The junction differs from germline at one of its ends, possibly a read error. CDR1 and CDR2 (germline): SGHRS, YFSETQ. The CDR3 loop spans 13 amino acids. The CDR3 regions of TCR beta were amplified from RNA transcripts. With the HTBI primer set, the TCR CDR3 went through a first round of RT-PCR. TCRdb reanalysed the multiplex PCR reads using MiXCR and keeps one entry per CDR3 protein. The sample carries about 770,000 distinct CDR3 sequences, about 17% recorded once. The authors took PBMCs from roughly 10 ml fresh peripheral blood. This sample is drawn from a study of T cells in Graves' hyperthyroidism and ophthalmopathy. General study findings and limits: Among clonotypes expanded in thyroid above 0.001, most were also found in blood.

The J gene is TRBJ1-4, the V gene TRBV5-1; unclear D gene. This clonotype was sampled from a woman aged 45 to 65 with Graves' hyperthyroidism that later progressed to Graves' ophthalmopathy. Specimen: blood. The CDR3 sequence: CASSWRNHERLFF. As DNA, the CDR3 is TGCGCCAGCAGCTGGAGGAATCATGAAAGACTGTTTTTT.